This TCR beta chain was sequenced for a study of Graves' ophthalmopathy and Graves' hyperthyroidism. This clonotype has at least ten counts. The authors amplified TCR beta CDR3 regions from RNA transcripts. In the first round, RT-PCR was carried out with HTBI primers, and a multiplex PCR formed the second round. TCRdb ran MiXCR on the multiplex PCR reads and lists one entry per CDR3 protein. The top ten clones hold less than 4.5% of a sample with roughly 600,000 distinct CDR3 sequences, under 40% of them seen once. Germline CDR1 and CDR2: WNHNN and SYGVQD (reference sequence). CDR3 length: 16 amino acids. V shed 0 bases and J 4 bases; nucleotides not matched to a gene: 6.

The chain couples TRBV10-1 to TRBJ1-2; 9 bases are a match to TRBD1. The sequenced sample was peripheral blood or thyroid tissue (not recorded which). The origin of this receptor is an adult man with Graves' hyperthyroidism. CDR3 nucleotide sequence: TGCGCCAGCAGTGAGTCCCGGGACAGGGTGGGCTATGGCTACACCTTC. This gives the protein CASSESRDRVGYGYTF.